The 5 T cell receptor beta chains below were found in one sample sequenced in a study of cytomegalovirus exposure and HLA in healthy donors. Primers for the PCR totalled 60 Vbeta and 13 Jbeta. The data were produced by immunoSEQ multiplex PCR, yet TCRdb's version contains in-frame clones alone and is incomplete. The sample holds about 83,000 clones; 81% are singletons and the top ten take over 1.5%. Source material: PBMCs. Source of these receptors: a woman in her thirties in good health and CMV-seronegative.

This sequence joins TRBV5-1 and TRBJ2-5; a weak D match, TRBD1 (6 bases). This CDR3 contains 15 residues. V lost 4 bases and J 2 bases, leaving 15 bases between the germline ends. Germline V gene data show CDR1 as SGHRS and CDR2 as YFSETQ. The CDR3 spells CASSRIDRPQETQYF. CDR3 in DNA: TGCGCCAGCAGCCGGATAGACAGGCCTCAAGAGACCCAGTACTTC.

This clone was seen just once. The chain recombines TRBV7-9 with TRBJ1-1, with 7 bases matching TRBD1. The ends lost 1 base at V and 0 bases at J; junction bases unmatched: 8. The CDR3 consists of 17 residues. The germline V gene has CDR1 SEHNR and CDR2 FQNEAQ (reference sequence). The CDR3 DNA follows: TGTGCCAGCAGCTTAGGACAGGGAGGCGCAGTGAACACTGAAGCTTTCTTT. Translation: CASSLGQGGAVNTEAFF.

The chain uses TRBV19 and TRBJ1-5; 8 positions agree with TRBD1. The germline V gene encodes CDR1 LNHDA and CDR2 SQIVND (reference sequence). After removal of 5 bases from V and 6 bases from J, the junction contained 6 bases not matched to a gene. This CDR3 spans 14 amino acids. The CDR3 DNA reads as TGTGCCAGTAGTGTCGAGACAGGGGCTCAGCCCCAGCATTTT. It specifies CASSVETGAQPQHF.

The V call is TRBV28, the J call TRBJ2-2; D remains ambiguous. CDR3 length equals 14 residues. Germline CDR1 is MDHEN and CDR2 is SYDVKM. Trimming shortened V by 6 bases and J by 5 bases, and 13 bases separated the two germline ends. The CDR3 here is CASRNSGRTGELFF. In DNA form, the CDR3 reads TGTGCCAGCAGAAATTCCGGTCGTACCGGGGAGCTGTTTTTT.

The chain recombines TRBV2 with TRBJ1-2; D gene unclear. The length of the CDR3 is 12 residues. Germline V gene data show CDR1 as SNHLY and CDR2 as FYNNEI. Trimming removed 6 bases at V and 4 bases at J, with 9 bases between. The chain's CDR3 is CASRGEVYGYTF. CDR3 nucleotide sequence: TGTGCCAGCAGGGGAGAAGTCTATGGCTACACCTTC.